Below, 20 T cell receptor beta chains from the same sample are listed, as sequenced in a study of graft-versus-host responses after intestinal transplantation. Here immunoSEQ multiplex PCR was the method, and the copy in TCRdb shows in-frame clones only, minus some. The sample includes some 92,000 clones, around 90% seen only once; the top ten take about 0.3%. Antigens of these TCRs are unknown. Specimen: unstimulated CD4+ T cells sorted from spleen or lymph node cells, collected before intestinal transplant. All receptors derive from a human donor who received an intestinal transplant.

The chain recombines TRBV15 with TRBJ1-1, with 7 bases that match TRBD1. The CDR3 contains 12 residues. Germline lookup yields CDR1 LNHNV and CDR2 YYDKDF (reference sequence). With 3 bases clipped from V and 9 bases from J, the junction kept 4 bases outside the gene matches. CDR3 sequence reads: CATSRGTDKAFF. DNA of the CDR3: TGTGCCACCAGCAGGGGGACAGATAAAGCTTTCTTT.

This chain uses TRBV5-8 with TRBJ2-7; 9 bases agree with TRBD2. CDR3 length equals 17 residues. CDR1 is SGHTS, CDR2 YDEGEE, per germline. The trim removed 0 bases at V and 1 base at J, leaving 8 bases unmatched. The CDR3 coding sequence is TGTGCCAGCAGCTTGGGGACACTAGCGGGTTTTTCCTACGAGCAGTACTTC. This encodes CASSLGTLAGFSYEQYF. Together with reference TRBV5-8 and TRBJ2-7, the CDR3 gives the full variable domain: EAGVTQSPTHLIKTRGQQATLRCSPISGHTSVYWYQQALGLGLQFLLWYDEGEERNRGNFPPRFSGRQFPNYSSELNVNALELEDSALYLCASSLGTLAGFSYEQYFGPGTRLTVT.

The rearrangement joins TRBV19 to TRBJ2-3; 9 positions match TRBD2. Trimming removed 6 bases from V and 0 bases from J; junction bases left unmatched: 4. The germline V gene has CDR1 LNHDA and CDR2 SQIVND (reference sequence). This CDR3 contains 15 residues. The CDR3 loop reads CASRTSGPSTDTQYF. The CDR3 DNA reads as TGTGCCAGTAGAACTAGCGGGCCGAGCACAGATACGCAGTATTTT.

This CDR3 reads CASSLTLAGGWDNEQFF. For the CDR3, the DNA is TGTGCCAGCAGCTTGACACTAGCGGGAGGGTGGGACAATGAGCAGTTCTTC. V and J are TRBV5-4 and TRBJ2-1; 13 bases align to TRBD2. CDR1 SGHNT and CDR2 YYREEE come from the germline V gene (reference sequence). V shed 1 base and J 5 bases; nucleotides not matched to a gene: 6. The CDR3 covers 17 residues.

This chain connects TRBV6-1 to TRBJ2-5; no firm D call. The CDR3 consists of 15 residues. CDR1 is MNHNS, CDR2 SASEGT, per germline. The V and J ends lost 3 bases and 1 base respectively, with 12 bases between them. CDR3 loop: CASSELTLTQETQYF. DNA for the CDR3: TGTGCCAGCAGTGAGTTAACCCTAACCCAAGAGACCCAGTACTTC.

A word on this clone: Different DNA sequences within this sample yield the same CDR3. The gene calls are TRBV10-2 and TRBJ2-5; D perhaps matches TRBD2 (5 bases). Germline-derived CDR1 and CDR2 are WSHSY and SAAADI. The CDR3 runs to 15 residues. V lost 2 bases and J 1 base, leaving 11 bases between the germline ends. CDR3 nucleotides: TGCGCCAGCAGTGAGAGTGAGGGAACCCAAGAGACCCAGTACTTC. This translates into CASSESEGTQETQYF.

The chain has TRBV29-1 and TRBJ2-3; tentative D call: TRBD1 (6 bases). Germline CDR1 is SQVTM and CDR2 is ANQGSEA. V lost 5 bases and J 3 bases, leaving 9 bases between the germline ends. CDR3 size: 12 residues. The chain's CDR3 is CSVKQGTDTQYF. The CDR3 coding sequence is TGCAGCGTTAAACAGGGAACAGATACGCAGTATTTT.

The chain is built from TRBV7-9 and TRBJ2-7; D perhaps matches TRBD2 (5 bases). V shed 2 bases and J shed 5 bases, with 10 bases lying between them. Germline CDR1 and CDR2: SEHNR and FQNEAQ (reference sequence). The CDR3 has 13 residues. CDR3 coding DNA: TGTGCCAGCAGCTTACAAGAGGGAGACGAGCAGTACTTC. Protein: CASSLQEGDEQYF.

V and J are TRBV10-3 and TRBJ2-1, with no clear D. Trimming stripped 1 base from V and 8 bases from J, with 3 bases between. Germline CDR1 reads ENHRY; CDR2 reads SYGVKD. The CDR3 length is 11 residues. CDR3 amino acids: CAISEYYEQFF. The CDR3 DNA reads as TGTGCCATCAGTGAGTACTATGAGCAGTTCTTC.

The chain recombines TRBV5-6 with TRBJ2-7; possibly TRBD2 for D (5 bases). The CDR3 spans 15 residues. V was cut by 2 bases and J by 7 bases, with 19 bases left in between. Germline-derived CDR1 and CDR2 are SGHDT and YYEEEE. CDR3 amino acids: CASSFPGILGREQYF. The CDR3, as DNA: TGTGCCAGCAGCTTTCCCGGGATCCTTGGTCGGGAGCAGTACTTC.

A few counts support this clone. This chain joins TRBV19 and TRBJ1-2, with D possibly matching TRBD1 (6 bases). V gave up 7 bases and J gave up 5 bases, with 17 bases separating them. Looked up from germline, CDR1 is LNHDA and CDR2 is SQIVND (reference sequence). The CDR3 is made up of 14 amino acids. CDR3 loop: CASTLYEGGYGYTF. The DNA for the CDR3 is TGTGCCAGTACCCTTTACGAGGGGGGGTATGGCTACACCTTC.

The CDR3 region has the DNA TGTGCCAGCAGTCCCCGACTAGGTCCAGATACGCAGTATTTT. It encodes CASSPRLGPDTQYF. The V call is TRBV28, the J call TRBJ2-3, with D perhaps TRBD2 (6 bases). Per germline, CDR1 MDHEN and CDR2 SYDVKM. The CDR3 is 14 residues long. Trimming shortened V by 5 bases and J by 4 bases, and 13 bases separated the two germline ends.

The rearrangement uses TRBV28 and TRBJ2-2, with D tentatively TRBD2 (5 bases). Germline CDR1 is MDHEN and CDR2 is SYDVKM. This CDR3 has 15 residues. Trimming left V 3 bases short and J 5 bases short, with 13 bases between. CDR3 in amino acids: CASSFNGPGTGELFF. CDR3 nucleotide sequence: TGTGCCAGCAGTTTTAATGGTCCGGGGACCGGGGAGCTGTTTTTT.

CDR3 residues: CASSLRDSLTNNYGYTF. The CDR3 coding sequence is TGCGCCAGCAGCTTGCGGGACAGCTTGACAAATAACTATGGCTACACCTTC. The rearrangement links TRBV5-1 to TRBJ1-2, with TRBD1 identical over 7 bases. Germline values: CDR1 SGHRS, CDR2 YFSETQ. V lost 1 base to trimming and J lost 1 base; unmatched junction nucleotides: 10. This CDR3 is built from 17 residues. Based on the CDR3 plus reference TRBV5-1 and TRBJ1-2, the full variable domain is KAGVTQTPRYLIKTRGQQVTLSCSPISGHRSVSWYQQTPGQGLQFLFEYFSETQRNKGNFPGRFSGRQFSNSRSEMNVSTLELGDSALYLCASSLRDSLTNNYGYTFGSGTRLTVV.

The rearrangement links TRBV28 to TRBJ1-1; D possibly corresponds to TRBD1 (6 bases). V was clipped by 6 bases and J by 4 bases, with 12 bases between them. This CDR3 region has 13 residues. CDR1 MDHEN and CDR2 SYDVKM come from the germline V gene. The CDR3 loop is CASRLQGSTEAFF. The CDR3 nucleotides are TGTGCCAGCAGATTACAGGGTAGCACTGAAGCTTTCTTT. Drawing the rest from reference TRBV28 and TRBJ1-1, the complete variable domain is DVKVTQSSRYLVKRTGEKVFLECVQDMDHENMFWYRQDPGLGLRLIYFSYDVKMKEKGDIPEGYSVSREKKERFSLILESASTNQTSMYLCASRLQGSTEAFFGQGTRLTVV.

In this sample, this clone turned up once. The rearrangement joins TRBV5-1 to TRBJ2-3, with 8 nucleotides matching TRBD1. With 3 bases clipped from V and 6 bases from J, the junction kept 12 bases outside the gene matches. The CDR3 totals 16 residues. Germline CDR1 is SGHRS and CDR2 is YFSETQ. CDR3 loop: CASSSLDRVGSDTQYF. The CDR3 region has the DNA TGCGCCAGCAGCTCCTTGGACAGGGTGGGTAGCGATACGCAGTATTTT.

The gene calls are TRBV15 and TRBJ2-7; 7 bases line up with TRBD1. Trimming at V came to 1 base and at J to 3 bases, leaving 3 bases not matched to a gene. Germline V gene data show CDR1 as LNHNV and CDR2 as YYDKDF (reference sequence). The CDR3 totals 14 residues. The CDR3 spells CATSRAAGGYEQYF. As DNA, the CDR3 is TGTGCCACCAGCAGAGCTGCAGGGGGCTACGAGCAGTACTTC.

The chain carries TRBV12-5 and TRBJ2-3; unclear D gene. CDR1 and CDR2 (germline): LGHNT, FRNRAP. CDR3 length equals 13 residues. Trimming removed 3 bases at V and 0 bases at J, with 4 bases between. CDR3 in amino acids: CASGFRSTDTQYF. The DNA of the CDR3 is TGTGCTAGTGGTTTCCGTAGCACAGATACGCAGTATTTT.

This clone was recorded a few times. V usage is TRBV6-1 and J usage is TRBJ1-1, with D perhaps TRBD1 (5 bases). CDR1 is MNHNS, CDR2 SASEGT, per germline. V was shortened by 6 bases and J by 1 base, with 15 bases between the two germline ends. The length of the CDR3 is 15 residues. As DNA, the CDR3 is TGTGCCAGCAGCCACAGACAGCGGGCGAACACTGAAGCTTTCTTT. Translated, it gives CASSHRQRANTEAFF.

CDR3 residues: CSVASDSYNEQFF. The CDR3 DNA reads TGCAGCGTTGCCAGCGACTCCTACAATGAGCAGTTCTTC. V usage is TRBV29-1 and J usage is TRBJ2-1; D is uncertain. V was trimmed by 4 bases and J by 0 bases, leaving 7 bases between them. Germline V gives CDR1 SQVTM, CDR2 ANQGSEA. The CDR3 is 13 residues long.